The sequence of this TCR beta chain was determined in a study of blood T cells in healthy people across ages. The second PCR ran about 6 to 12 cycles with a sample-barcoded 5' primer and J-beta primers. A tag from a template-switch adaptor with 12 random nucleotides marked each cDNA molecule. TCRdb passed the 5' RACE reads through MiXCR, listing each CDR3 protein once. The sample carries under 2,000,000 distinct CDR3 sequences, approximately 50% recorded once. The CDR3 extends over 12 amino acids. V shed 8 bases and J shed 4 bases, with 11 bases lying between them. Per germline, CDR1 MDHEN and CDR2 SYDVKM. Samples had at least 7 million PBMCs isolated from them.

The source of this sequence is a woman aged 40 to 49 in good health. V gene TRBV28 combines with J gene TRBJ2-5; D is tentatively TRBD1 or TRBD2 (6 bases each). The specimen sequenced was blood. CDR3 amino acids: CASGGLRETQYF. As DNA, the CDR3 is TGTGCCAGCGGGGGGCTGCGAGAGACCCAGTACTTC.